This record covers a single T cell receptor beta chain. This clone was seen a handful of times. Its antigen is not yet known. It has no much larger one-base neighbor in the sample; base qualities were not kept. The library was produced with the immunoSEQ multiplex PCR assay. For the multiplex PCR, a mixture combining 60 forward primers for TCR Vbeta segments and 13 reverse primers for TCR Jbeta segments was used. The CDR3 region of rearranged TCR beta genes was amplified from genomic DNA with a multiplex PCR assay. The Illumina HiSeq System was used to sequence the amplified TCR beta libraries as 87-base-pair reads. The original methods were these. In a later analysis, tens of millions of unique TCR beta chains were counted across the roughly 610 repertoires, and approximately 11 million of these chains were shared by at least two donors. A nearest-neighbor algorithm error-corrected the raw reads and collapsed the reads into unique sequences, merging closely related sequences to remove PCR and sequencing errors. To assign V, D and J gene segments, CDR3 sequences were aligned to IMGT reference sequences. Each retained sequence needed at least a six-nucleotide match to both a V gene segment and a J gene segment. A rearrangement was called productive if the CDR3 had no stop codons and remained in frame with V and J, and every other rearrangement was called non-productive. Following IMGT convention, CDR3 was defined as the stretch from the second conserved V-encoded cysteine to the conserved J-encoded phenylalanine. In an earlier analysis of more than 550 of the donors, sequences lacking an unambiguous match to a single V gene segment were excluded. In an earlier analysis of 450 to 750 of the donors, a V segment was called functional when productive rearrangements were above 56.7%, and segregating when the standard deviation between donors exceeded 5%. To diagnose cytomegalovirus status from the catalog of TCR beta chain sequences, a statistical classification framework was built. A later analysis assigned V and J genes by comparing TCR nucleotide sequences with IMGT/GENE-DB human TR gene sequences. In a later analysis, CDR3 sequences and most-parsimonious VDJ recombination scenarios were assigned using the TCRdist pipeline. In a later analysis, every TCR beta chain was defined by the combination of its CDR3 amino acid sequence and its V-gene family, and reads without a unique V-gene family were dropped. As a way to deal with suspected cross-contamination and a sequencing artifact, a later analysis dropped 450 to 700 nucleotide sequences that were highly shared and had low generation probability. In a later analysis, a clonal expansion index for each public chain was calculated from normalized within-repertoire ranks of inferred template counts. In a later analysis, generation probabilities were computed with a VDJ recombination model fitted to out-of-frame rearrangements, and the resulting probabilities were checked against IGoR. Hypergeometric tests were used in a later analysis to score TCR-TCR, TCR-HLA and TCR-CMV co-occurrence, with a repertoire-size bias correction applied to the TCR pairs. In a later analysis, false discovery rates were estimated by permuting HLA or CMV assignments 20 times. A later analysis grouped co-occurring TCRs with DBSCAN, adding TCRdist sequence similarity when clustering within HLA-allele-positive subsets. Repertoires with fewer than 30,000 or more than 120,000 public chains were left out of co-occurrence clustering, as were about 5 repertoires with anomalous nucleotide sharing. The table comes from immuneACCESS by way of TCRdb, which keeps in-frame sequences with V and J called. Part of the clones is missing from these tables; in studies checked, under half for an unresolved V gene and the rest for unknown reasons. That table furnishes V, J and clone size, whereas the DNA furnished D and trimming. A total of fewer than 110,000 clones appear in this sample, 76% of them only once. Roughly 2% of the sample goes to the ten largest clones.

The sample belongs to a study of cytomegalovirus exposure and HLA in healthy donors (dated by TCRdb to 2016 to 2017). About the study as a whole: An earlier analysis of approximately 600 of the donors reported roughly 270 Gb of sequence data and some 120 million unique TCR beta sequences from 150 million to 200 million T cells. Typing coverage differed by locus: A, B, C, DRB1 and DQB1 were typed in roughly 629-630 donors, DQA1 in about 560, DPA1 in 606, and DPB1 in roughly 470. Rather than using new phenotypic data, the later analysis identified candidate immune exposures from TCR beta sequences and from how often those sequences occurred across donors. To decide whether each TCR beta V gene segment behaved as functional or pseudogenic, an earlier analysis of some 570 of the donors relied on high-throughput TCR beta sequencing. On average, about 200,000 unique TCR beta nucleotide sequences were sequenced per donor among a few hundred genotyped donors of the cohort, with approximately 18% of those sequences being non-productive. The aim of the study was to test whether cataloging public T cell receptors could identify signatures of past pathogen exposure. Both class I and class II loci were covered by HLA typing, at four-digit resolution. To predict cytomegalovirus infection status, the study combined high-throughput TCR immunosequencing, statistical association of individual TCRs with disease status, and machine learning. About five DR-DQ haplotypes were handled as single units for association and clustering because linkage in the cohort was strong. Alongside the repertoire data, information on donor age, sex, ethnicity and CMV serostatus was compiled. Approximately 310 gigabases of sequencing data and tens of millions of unique TCR sequences were included in an early release covering 550 to 650 HLA-typed donors. A later genetic analysis took genome-wide SNP genotypes for about 65% of the 666 donors and used that subset as a discovery cohort. The T cell repertoires of under 700 subjects were profiled by immunosequencing and related to cytomegalovirus serostatus. Every repertoire in the discovery cohort had been generated on one and the same sequencing platform. Of the 300 to 450 genotyped donors, about 80% fell in the genetic ancestry cluster associated with self-reported Caucasian donors. In a later analysis, previously published TCR beta repertoires from more than 500 donors were re-analyzed and high-resolution HLA genotyping was added so that TCR occurrence patterns could be studied. Besides the first cohort of about 730 subjects, a separate validation cohort made up of 90 to 150 different subjects was used. The research as a whole found: While some public TCRs were present in many individuals, most TCR sequences turned up only very rarely across donors. Correlated functional status among segregating V segments might reflect linkage disequilibrium, but an unknown experimental factor could not be ruled out. Roughly uniform sequencing depth across donors was assumed in presence/absence analyses, although this assumption may not hold. Strong co-occurrence of HLA alleles, especially DR and DQ, made assigning TCR associations to individual alleles difficult. Immune exposure information for the cohort was limited to CMV serostatus. A cluster of highly shared sequence variants was judged likely to be a technical artifact of the sequencing pipeline. In a later analysis, about 16,000 TCR beta sequences were associated with specific HLA alleles at a false discovery rate of 0.05. According to a later analysis, TCR association rates differed among HLA loci, with DRB1 alleles showing the most associated TCRs and HLA-C alleles showing the fewest. In vitro tests confirmed that a few of the cytomegalovirus-associated TCR beta chains recognize cytomegalovirus antigens. The study listed 164 TCR beta chains as associated with cytomegalovirus. The classifier was reported to diagnose cytomegalovirus status with high specificity and sensitivity in both the original cohort and the validation cohort. A later analysis found that most CMV-associated TCR beta chains appeared HLA-restricted, with HLA associations seemingly driven largely by CMV exposure. An association between a missense DCLRE1C variant and V-gene and J-gene trimming of TCR beta chains was found in a later genetic analysis and replicated in an independent cohort. In an earlier analysis of some 640 of the donors, most TCR beta V segments were observed in productive rearrangements about 87% or about 30% of the time, broadly matching IMGT annotations. The cohort was sequenced for TCR beta chains only, and without alpha or paired-chain data the features that could be detected were limited. According to a later analysis, parvovirus B19, influenza, CMV and Epstein-Barr virus appeared linked to several top co-occurrence clusters. According to the authors, the approach could potentially be generalized to other disease states and immunological phenotypes. A further reported finding was that TCR beta sequences accurately predicted the HLA-A and HLA-B alleles for most subjects in the first cohort. The earlier analysis of almost 600 of the donors excluded roughly 17 rarely observed V segments, including chromosome 9 orphons, because counts were too low. Some IMGT-functional V segments, including TRBV6-2 and TRBV6-3, could not be distinguished by the 87-base-pair reads and were therefore excluded. Because HLA typing was unavailable for some donors at each locus, only the typed subset was used in association tests. According to a later genetic analysis, donors in an Asian-associated ancestry cluster had fewer N-insertions in productive TCRs than the roughly 700-donor mean. In a later analysis, HLA-associated TCR beta chains showed more clonal expansion and lower generation probabilities than non-associated chains that were equally common.

Per the germline V gene, MNHNS is the CDR1 and SASEGT is the CDR2. For this chain, trimming is 0 bases at the V end and 4 bases at the J end, and the number of junction bases without a gene match is 5. From its cysteine to its phenylalanine, the CDR3 spans 15 amino acids. Kept here is only the CDR3 DNA, which spans 45 bases and is read in frame from base 1. The cohort was made up of 666 healthy bone marrow donors. All cohort members were sampled while nominally healthy, although unrecorded immune exposures were likely present. The donor was CMV seronegative and belonged to the group of 352 seronegative cohort members. A peripheral blood sample was collected from each donor, and TCR beta sequencing was performed on peripheral blood mononuclear cells. The Qiagen DNeasy Blood Extraction Kit was used to extract genomic DNA from the blood cell samples.

Recombination joined TRBV6-1 with TRBJ1-1, with TRBD1 matching 7 junction bases. Sequencing was done on a sample of PBMCs. The sequence derives from a young man in good health and CMV-seronegative. The CDR3 region reads CASSEAGRGSTEAFF. The DNA sequence follows: TGTGCCAGCAGTGAAGCCGGCAGGGGGAGCACTGAAGCTTTCTTT.